This entry lists 19 T cell receptor beta chains sequenced from one sample in a study of human T cells and chemical hapten exposure. Sample time point: patch test 1, 2 weeks after DPC sensitization. Treatment reported: therapeutic diphenylcyclopropenone sensitization with weekly scalp DPC. One entry per CDR3 protein results from TCRdb running MiXCR on the RACE reads. The sample consists of 370,000 or so distinct CDR3 sequences, about 4.4% of them appearing once. The specimen comprised whole blood, sampled in connection with sensitization to the hapten diphenylcyclopropenone (DPC). Receptor source: a woman aged 45-60 years with alopecia areata. Some clones in this sample may be carry-over from other donors' samples.

Many counts were recorded for this clonotype. This chain uses TRBV10-3 with TRBJ2-2; D is unresolved. Germline CDR1 reads ENHRY; CDR2 reads SYGVKD. This CDR3 has 13 amino acids. V lost 2 bases, J lost 3 bases, and 4 bases lay in between. CDR3 in DNA: TGTGCCATCAGTGAGGGGTACACCGGGGAGCTGTTTTTT. Its protein product is CAISEGYTGELFF.

This clonotype was counted at least ten times. J is TRBJ1-3 and V is TRBV30, with 7 bases aligning to TRBD1. V trimming: 0 bases; J trimming: 2 bases; junction bases outside the gene matches: 4. From germline, CDR1 is GTSNPN and CDR2 SVGIG (reference sequence). CDR3 size: 15 residues. CDR3 region: CAWSVQGTPGNTIYF. The CDR3 region has the DNA TGTGCCTGGAGTGTACAGGGGACTCCTGGAAACACCATATATTTT.

The chain uses TRBV18 and TRBJ2-7; D unclear. CDR1 and CDR2 from the germline V gene are KGHSH and LQKENI. The CDR3 sequence is 13 residues long. The V end was cut by 5 bases, the J end by 7 bases, with 15 bases between. CDR3 residues: CASSESGPTEQYF. The CDR3, as DNA: TGTGCCAGCTCAGAGTCAGGCCCGACGGAGCAGTACTTC.

This clonotype came up many times. V gene TRBV29-1 combines with J gene TRBJ1-5; 7 nucleotides line up with TRBD1. Germline values: CDR1 SQVTM, CDR2 ANQGSEA. The CDR3 extends over 14 amino acids. With V trimmed by 7 bases and J by 2 bases, 8 bases remained unmatched. CDR3 coding DNA: TGCAGCGCTCAAACAGGGGATGGCAATCAGCCCCAGCATTTT. Translating gives CSAQTGDGNQPQHF.

This clonotype was detected many times. This CDR3 is CASSRIGLAGKETQYF. CDR3 nucleotides: TGCGCCAGCAGCCGCATCGGACTAGCGGGTAAAGAGACCCAGTACTTC. The gene calls are TRBV4-1 and TRBJ2-5; 11 bases align to TRBD2. The CDR3 length is 16 residues. Germline V lookup: CDR1 MGHRA, CDR2 YSYEKL. J gave up 3 bases and V 4 bases, and 7 bases lay outside the gene matches.

This clonotype was observed many times. CDR3 residues: CASSETSGRLAGELFF. CDR3 DNA sequence: TGTGCCAGCAGCGAGACTAGCGGGAGATTAGCCGGGGAGCTGTTTTTT. The V gene is TRBV9, the J gene TRBJ2-2, with 12 bases identical to TRBD2. This CDR3 is built from 16 residues. The V segment lost 3 bases and the J segment 6 bases; nucleotides outside the gene matches: 6. Per germline, CDR1 SGDLS and CDR2 YYNGEE.

This clonotype has at least ten counts. This rearrangement joins TRBV10-2 to TRBJ1-6; D unresolved. V lost 3 bases and J lost 8, with 8 bases in between. Germline CDR1 and CDR2: WSHSY and SAAADI. The length of the CDR3 is 13 residues. The CDR3 sequence is CASSDTSYSPLHF. CDR3 DNA: TGCGCCAGCAGTGACACTTCCTATTCACCCCTCCACTTT.

This clonotype showed up many times. V is TRBV27 and J is TRBJ1-1; the match to TRBD1 covers 7 bases. Per germline, CDR1 MNHEY and CDR2 SMNVEV (reference sequence). V lost 2 bases, J lost 4 bases, and 7 bases stayed unmatched. The CDR3 length is 15 residues. CDR3 amino acids: CASSLTRGLSTEAFF. DNA of the CDR3: TGTGCCAGCAGTTTAACGAGGGGGCTGAGCACTGAAGCTTTCTTT.

This clonotype was detected ten times or more. The chain links TRBV13 to TRBJ2-3; no clear D. With 6 bases removed from V and 3 bases from J, the gap between germline ends came to 7 bases. CDR1 PRHDT and CDR2 FYEKMQ come from the germline V gene (reference sequence). The CDR3 is 12 amino acids. Written as DNA, the CDR3 is TGTGCCAGCAGGAAAGGAACAGATACGCAGTATTTT. Translating it yields CASRKGTDTQYF.

This rearrangement joins TRBV6-2 or TRBV6-3 to TRBJ2-5; 8 bases line up with TRBD1. The CDR3 is made up of 16 amino acids. J lost 0 bases, V lost 6 bases, and 9 bases had no gene match. Looked up from germline, CDR1 is MNHEY and CDR2 is SVGEGT. CDR3 sequence reads: CASRRRDRMYQETQYF. In DNA, the CDR3 is TGTGCCAGCAGGCGCCGGGACAGGATGTACCAAGAGACCCAGTACTTC.

There are many counts of this clonotype. The rearrangement uses TRBV30 and TRBJ1-2; 8 bases are shared with TRBD1. CDR1 is GTSNPN, CDR2 SVGIG, per germline (reference sequence). The CDR3 runs 15 residues. Trimming took 0 bases from V and 8 from J; bases not matched to a gene: 11. CDR3 in amino acids: CAWSVLQGAAGGYTF. For the CDR3, the DNA is TGTGCCTGGAGTGTACTCCAGGGGGCGGCGGGCGGCTACACCTTC. Together with reference TRBV30 and TRBJ1-2, the CDR3 gives the full variable domain: SQTIHQWPATLVQPVGSPLSLECTVEGTSNPNLYWYRQAAGRGLQLLFYSVGIGQISSEVPQNLSASRPQDRQFILSSKKLLLSDSGFYLCAWSVLQGAAGGYTFGSGTRLTVV.

This clonotype was observed at least ten times. The V and J genes are TRBV29-1 and TRBJ2-7; 8 bases are shared with TRBD1. CDR1 and CDR2 from the germline V gene are SQVTM and ANQGSEA. This CDR3 spans 13 amino acids. V lost 7 bases, J lost 4 bases, and 9 bases stayed unmatched. CDR3 region: CSAGQGVGYEQYF. In nucleotides, the CDR3 is TGCAGCGCCGGACAGGGAGTGGGATACGAGCAGTACTTC.

The chain carries TRBV12-3 or TRBV12-4 and TRBJ1-5; D not resolved. This CDR3 has 13 amino acids. V lost 1 base and J 7 bases, leaving 8 bases between the germline ends. The CDR3 DNA reads as TGTGCCAGCAGTTTAGAGACCTACCAGCCCCAGCATTTT. This translates into CASSLETYQPQHF.

This clonotype was counted at least ten times. V gene TRBV12-3 or TRBV12-4 combines with J gene TRBJ2-6; D gene unclear. The V gene lost 7 bases and the J gene lost 12 bases, with 16 bases spanning the gap. The CDR3 length is 13 residues. CDR3 nucleotides: TGTGCCAGCACCGTTCGGACGGCCTCCGTCCTGACTTTC. It specifies CASTVRTASVLTF.

This clonotype was seen at least ten times. The rearrangement uses TRBV27 and TRBJ1-5; D is uncertain. Deletions cut 3 bases from V and 3 bases from J, with 9 bases between. Looked up from germline, CDR1 is MNHEY and CDR2 is SMNVEV (reference sequence). CDR3 size: 14 residues. The CDR3 reads CASSLGLTNQPQHF. The DNA of the CDR3 is TGTGCCAGCAGTTTGGGGTTGACCAATCAGCCCCAGCATTTT.

This clonotype was observed many times. The chain combines TRBV6-1 with TRBJ1-4, with D perhaps TRBD1 (5 bases). This CDR3 region has 14 residues. From germline, CDR1 is MNHNS and CDR2 SASEGT. Trimming took off 1 base at V and 7 bases at J, with 10 bases between the two ends. This CDR3 reads CASSEVGETEKLFF. The CDR3 DNA follows: TGTGCCAGCAGTGAAGTGGGGGAAACTGAAAAACTGTTTTTT.

This clonotype has only a few counts. CDR3 sequence reads: CASSSEGRTDTQYF. Here the CDR3 DNA reads TGTGCCAGCAGCAGCGAGGGGCGCACAGATACGCAGTATTTT. V and J are TRBV7-2 and TRBJ2-3; D is tentatively TRBD1 or TRBD2 (5 bases each). V was pared by 5 bases and J by 1 base, with 10 bases between. The CDR3 consists of 14 residues. Germline V lookup: CDR1 SGHTA, CDR2 FQGNSA.

At least ten counts were recorded for this clonotype. V and J are TRBV30 and TRBJ2-7; 14 bases line up with TRBD2. Trimming removed 8 bases from V and 0 bases from J; junction bases left unmatched: 6. Per the germline V gene, CDR1 is GTSNPN and CDR2 is SVGIG (reference sequence). This CDR3 is built from 15 residues. CDR3: CALSGTSGSSYEQYF. The CDR3 nucleotides read TGTGCCCTCTCCGGGACTAGCGGGAGCTCCTACGAGCAGTACTTC.

This clonotype has just a few counts. The chain carries TRBV12-3 or TRBV12-4 and TRBJ2-1, with TRBD2 matching 12 bases. This CDR3 comprises 15 residues. The V gene end was trimmed by 3 bases and the J gene end by 7 bases; junction bases not matched to a gene: 4. CDR3 residues: CASSFGLAGRNEQFF. In DNA form, the CDR3 reads TGTGCCAGCAGTTTTGGACTAGCGGGAAGAAATGAGCAGTTCTTC.